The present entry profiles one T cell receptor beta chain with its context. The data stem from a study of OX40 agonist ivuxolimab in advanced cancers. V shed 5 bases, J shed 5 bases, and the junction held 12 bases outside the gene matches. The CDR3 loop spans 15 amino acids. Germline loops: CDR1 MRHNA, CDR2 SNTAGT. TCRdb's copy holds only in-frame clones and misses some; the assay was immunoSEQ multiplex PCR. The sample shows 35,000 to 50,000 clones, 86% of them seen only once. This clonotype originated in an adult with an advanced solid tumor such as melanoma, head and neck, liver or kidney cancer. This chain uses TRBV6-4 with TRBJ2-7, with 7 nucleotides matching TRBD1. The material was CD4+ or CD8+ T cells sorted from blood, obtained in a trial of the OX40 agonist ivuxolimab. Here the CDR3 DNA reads TGTGCCAGCAGTTTAAGTAGGGGGCTCCTGAACGAGCAGTACTTC. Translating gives CASSLSRGLLNEQYF.